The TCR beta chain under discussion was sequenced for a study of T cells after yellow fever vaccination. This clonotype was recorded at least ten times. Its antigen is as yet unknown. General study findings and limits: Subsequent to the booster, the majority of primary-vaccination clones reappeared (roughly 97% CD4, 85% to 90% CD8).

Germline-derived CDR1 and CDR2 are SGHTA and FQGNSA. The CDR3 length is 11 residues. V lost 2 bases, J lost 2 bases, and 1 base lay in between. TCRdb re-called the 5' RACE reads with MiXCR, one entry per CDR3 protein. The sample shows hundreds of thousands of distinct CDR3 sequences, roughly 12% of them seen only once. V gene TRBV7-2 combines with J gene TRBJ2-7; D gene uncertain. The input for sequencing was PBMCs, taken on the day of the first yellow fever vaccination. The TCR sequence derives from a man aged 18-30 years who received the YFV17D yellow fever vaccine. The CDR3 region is CASSLTYEQYF. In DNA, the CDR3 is TGTGCCAGCAGCTTAACCTACGAGCAGTACTTC.